One and the same sample provided the 32 T cell receptor beta chains below, sequenced in a study of blood T cell repertoires in COVID-19. Clones were sequenced by immunoSEQ multiplex PCR, and TCRdb holds only the in-frame ones, with some missing. The sample shows some 100,000 clones, 70% to 90% of them seen only once. The sequencing sample was made of PBMCs or T cells enriched from blood (not recorded which). All receptors derive from a woman in her forties or fifties who had recovered from COVID-19.

The chain couples TRBV7-2 to TRBJ1-1, with a possible D match to TRBD1 (6 bases). The CDR3 has 14 amino acids. Germline V gives CDR1 SGHTA, CDR2 FQGNSA. V lost 6 bases, J lost 5 bases, and 16 bases lay in between. The chain's CDR3 is CASSLKGDWTEAFF. CDR3 coding DNA: TGTGCCAGCAGTTTAAAGGGGGATTGGACTGAAGCTTTCTTT. Supplemented by reference TRBV7-2 and TRBJ1-1, the full variable domain reads GAGVSQSPSNKVTEKGKDVELRCDPISGHTALYWYRQSLGQGLEFLIYFQGNSAPDKSGLPSDRFSAERTGGSVSTLTIQRTQQEDSAVYLCASSLKGDWTEAFFGQGTRLTVV.

The J gene is TRBJ1-2, the V gene TRBV2; 7 bases match TRBD1. With 7 bases clipped from V and 6 bases from J, the junction kept 5 bases outside the gene matches. The CDR3 contains 12 residues. Germline values: CDR1 SNHLY, CDR2 FYNNEI. The CDR3 nucleotides read TGTGCCAGCATTTCTGGGACAGATGGCTACACCTTC. Its protein product is CASISGTDGYTF.

CDR3 in amino acids: CASSGASGSFNEQYF. The CDR3 DNA is TGTGCCAGTAGTGGCGCCAGCGGGAGCTTCAACGAGCAGTACTTC. The chain is built from TRBV19 and TRBJ2-7; 8 bases align to TRBD2. From germline, CDR1 is LNHDA and CDR2 SQIVND (reference sequence). Losses at the gene ends were 5 bases for V and 5 bases for J; bases not matched to a gene: 11. The CDR3 is made up of 15 amino acids.

This chain links TRBV7-3 with TRBJ2-1; D possibly corresponds to TRBD1 (5 bases). Germline V lookup: CDR1 SGHTA, CDR2 FQGTGA. The V end was cut by 0 bases, the J end by 4 bases, with 13 bases between. This CDR3 has 16 residues. CDR3 sequence: CASSLTVREPYNEQFF. The DNA for the CDR3 is TGTGCCAGCAGCTTAACGGTCAGGGAACCATACAATGAGCAGTTCTTC.

J is TRBJ1-1 and V is TRBV19, with TRBD1 as a possible D gene (5 bases). The CDR3 is made up of 15 amino acids. V was pared by 3 bases and J by 1 base, with 12 bases between. Germline V lookup: CDR1 LNHDA, CDR2 SQIVND (reference sequence). CDR3 in amino acids: CASSIATRGNTEAFF. For the CDR3, the DNA is TGTGCCAGTAGTATTGCGACAAGGGGGAACACTGAAGCTTTCTTT. Using reference TRBV19 and TRBJ1-1 for the parts outside the CDR3, the full variable domain is DGGITQSPKYLFRKEGQNVTLSCEQNLNHDAMYWYRQDPGQGLRLIYYSQIVNDFQKGDIAEGYSVSREKKESFPLTVTSAQKNPTAFYLCASSIATRGNTEAFFGQGTRLTVV.

V usage is TRBV6-4 and J usage is TRBJ1-5, with a possible D match to TRBD1 (6 bases). CDR3 length: 13 residues. The germline CDR1 and CDR2 sequences are MRHNA and SNTAGT. The V end lost 4 bases, the J end lost 7 bases, and 11 bases lay between the germline ends. CDR3 in amino acids: CASSVGAGQPQHF. DNA for the CDR3: TGTGCCAGCAGTGTGGGGGCAGGACAGCCCCAGCATTTT.

The V and J genes are TRBV19 and TRBJ2-7, with D maybe TRBD2 (6 bases). This CDR3 contains 13 residues. V was clipped by 5 bases and J by 9 bases, with 17 bases between them. CDR1 and CDR2 (germline): LNHDA, SQIVND (reference sequence). CDR3 loop: CASSPGAISGQYF. CDR3 in DNA: TGTGCCAGTAGTCCGGGAGCCATTTCGGGGCAGTACTTC.

The chain is built from TRBV7-9 and TRBJ2-1; maybe TRBD2 (7 bases). This CDR3 region has 16 residues. Trimming took 5 bases from V and 0 from J, leaving 14 bases between them. Germline lookup yields CDR1 SEHNR and CDR2 FQNEAQ (reference sequence). CDR3 residues: CASSGRGGSSYNEQFF. The CDR3 nucleotides are TGTGCCAGCAGCGGAAGGGGGGGGAGCTCCTACAATGAGCAGTTCTTC.

The chain uses TRBV5-1 and TRBJ2-3, with D perhaps TRBD2 (6 bases). Germline values: CDR1 SGHRS, CDR2 YFSETQ. This CDR3 has 14 amino acids. V was shortened by 3 bases and J by 1 base, with 9 bases between the two germline ends. The CDR3 is CASSYRRGTDTQYF. The CDR3 coding sequence is TGCGCCAGCAGCTACAGGAGGGGCACAGATACGCAGTATTTT.

The J gene is TRBJ2-1, the V gene TRBV11-2, with no clear D. CDR3 length: 13 residues. Germline V gene data show CDR1 as SGHAT and CDR2 as FQNNGV. V shed 4 bases and J shed 8 bases, with 12 bases lying between them. CDR3 in DNA: TGTGCCAGCAGCTCGGTCCTAGTGGATGAGCAGTTCTTC. It specifies CASSSVLVDEQFF.

Notes on this clone: One end of the junction varies from germline; a read error may be responsible. This chain links TRBV11-2 with TRBJ2-7, with 7 bases lining up with TRBD2. This CDR3 comprises 15 residues. Germline CDR1 reads SGHAT; CDR2 reads FQNNGV. The CDR3 is CASSFSGDYSYKQYF. The CDR3 DNA sequence: TGTGCCAGCAGCTTTTCGGGGGACTACTCCTACAAGCAGTACTTC.

The CDR3 sequence: CASSFAERETQYF. CDR3 sequence (DNA): TGTGCCAGCAGCTTCGCGGAGAGGGAGACCCAGTACTTC. The V call is TRBV5-4, the J call TRBJ2-5; no definite D call. CDR1 is SGHNT and CDR2 is YYREEE in the germline V gene (reference sequence). Between the trimmed V and J ends, which lost 2 bases and 5 bases, there was a span of 10 bases. This CDR3 is built from 13 residues.

The genes are TRBV6-5 and TRBJ2-3, with 8 bases lining up with TRBD2. V dropped 1 base and J dropped 10; count of bases not matched to a gene: 4. The CDR3 is 13 residues long. Looked up from germline, CDR1 is MNHEY and CDR2 is SVGAGI. This chain's CDR3 is CASSYLTSEAQYF. CDR3 nucleotides: TGTGCCAGCAGTTACTTGACTAGCGAGGCGCAGTATTTT.

This chain links TRBV6-5 with TRBJ2-1, with D possibly being TRBD2 (5 bases). Germline lookup yields CDR1 MNHEY and CDR2 SVGAGI. The CDR3 is made up of 15 amino acids. V was cut by 5 bases and J by 7 bases, with 18 bases left in between. CDR3 sequence: CASSPLDGVRNEQFF. CDR3 nucleotides: TGTGCCAGCAGTCCACTAGATGGGGTGAGGAATGAGCAGTTCTTC.

This clone has just a few counts. The genes are TRBV3-1 (or the pseudogene TRBV3-2) and TRBJ1-1; tentative D call: TRBD1 (6 bases). CDR3 size: 13 residues. V was trimmed by 0 bases and J by 11 bases, leaving 13 bases between them. Germline values: CDR1 LGHDT, CDR2 YNNKEL (reference sequence). This CDR3 reads CASSQDRTVNAFF. In nucleotides, the CDR3 is TGTGCCAGCAGCCAAGATAGGACAGTAAACGCTTTCTTT.

This chain connects TRBV28 to TRBJ2-3, with TRBD1 matching over 9 bases. Trimming cost V 7 bases and J 4 bases; bases outside gene matches: 9. Germline V gene lookup returns CDR1 MDHEN and CDR2 SYDVKM. The CDR3 extends over 15 amino acids. CDR3 bases: TGTGCCAGCACCCCCCCGACAGGGGGGGCAGATACGCAGTATTTT. Its translation is CASTPPTGGADTQYF.

The chain couples TRBV11-2 to TRBJ1-4; 8 bases are shared with TRBD1. Germline CDR1 SGHAT, CDR2 FQNNGV. Trimming cost V 4 bases and J 8 bases; bases outside gene matches: 6. This CDR3 contains 14 residues. The CDR3 loop reads CASSSTGVFEKLFF. The CDR3 nucleotides read TGTGCCAGCAGCTCGACAGGGGTTTTCGAAAAACTGTTTTTT. The variable domain in full, with the rest retrieved from reference TRBV11-2 and TRBJ1-4, is EAGVAQSPRYKIIEKRQSVAFWCNPISGHATLYWYQQILGQGPKLLIQFQNNGVVDDSQLPKDRFSAERLKGVDSTLKIQPAKLEDSAVYLCASSSTGVFEKLFFGSGTQLSVL.

This clone showed up just once. The rearrangement joins TRBV6-5 to TRBJ2-1; D may be TRBD2 (7 bases). The CDR3 spans 15 residues. Deletions cut 6 bases from V and 10 bases from J, with 22 bases between. Germline V lookup: CDR1 MNHEY, CDR2 SVGAGI. Here the CDR3 DNA reads TGTGCCAGCAGAACCGGGGGCGGACTAGGACGAGAGCAGTTCTTC. Encoded protein: CASRTGGGLGREQFF.

CDR3 loop: CASRGDRASSYEQYF. The CDR3 DNA is TGTGCCAGCCGAGGGGACAGGGCGAGCTCCTACGAGCAGTACTTC. The chain has TRBV6-5 and TRBJ2-7, with 9 bases aligning to TRBD1. J gave up 0 bases and V 8 bases, and 8 bases lay outside the gene matches. The CDR3 spans 15 residues. The V gene's germline CDR1 is MNHEY and CDR2 SVGAGI.

The chain employs TRBV6-5 and TRBJ2-1, with 9 bases identical to TRBD2. Germline-derived CDR1 and CDR2 are MNHEY and SVGAGI. CDR3 length: 15 amino acids. V dropped 4 bases and J dropped 2; count of bases not matched to a gene: 3. The CDR3 loop is CASSWRTSAYNEQFF. The CDR3 DNA reads as TGTGCCAGCAGTTGGCGGACTAGCGCCTACAATGAGCAGTTCTTC.

As regards this clone: Other DNA sequences in the sample encode the same CDR3. The V and J genes are TRBV6-1 and TRBJ1-5; a possible D gene is TRBD1 (6 bases). The germline CDR1 and CDR2 sequences are MNHNS and SASEGT. The germline V and J ends were trimmed by 2 bases and 0 bases, with 11 bases remaining between them. This CDR3 contains 16 residues. The DNA of the CDR3 is TGTGCCAGCAGTGAAATGGGACAATATAGCAATCAGCCCCAGCATTTT. Translated, it gives CASSEMGQYSNQPQHF.

This chain uses TRBV4-1 with TRBJ1-2; 8 bases map to TRBD1. V lost 3 bases, J lost 6 bases, and 9 bases stayed unmatched. In germline, CDR1 is MGHRA, CDR2 YSYEKL. CDR3 length: 15 residues. The CDR3 DNA reads as TGCGCCAGCAGCCACGATTTAACAGGGGGTGATGGCTACACCTTC. It codes for CASSHDLTGGDGYTF.

The chain combines TRBV3-1 (or the pseudogene TRBV3-2) with TRBJ2-1; the match to TRBD2 covers 9 bases. The V segment lost 4 bases and the J segment 5 bases; nucleotides outside the gene matches: 12. Germline V gives CDR1 LGHDT, CDR2 YNNKEL (reference sequence). CDR3 length equals 17 residues. The chain's CDR3 is CASSPRGSLAGNNEQFF. Here the CDR3 DNA reads TGTGCCAGCAGCCCCAGAGGGAGCCTAGCGGGGAACAATGAGCAGTTCTTC.

This clone was observed a handful of times. The V call is TRBV2, the J call TRBJ1-1, with a possible D match to TRBD1 (5 bases). In germline, CDR1 is SNHLY, CDR2 FYNNEI. The CDR3 length is 13 residues. The ends were cut back, 7 bases at V and 3 bases at J, with 12 bases in the middle. In DNA, the CDR3 is TGTGCCAGCATGCGCAGGGTTCACACTGAAGCTTTCTTT. Translation gives CASMRRVHTEAFF.

The chain employs TRBV3-1 (or the pseudogene TRBV3-2) and TRBJ2-1; 8 bases are shared with TRBD2. The CDR3 contains 15 residues. From germline, CDR1 is LGHDT and CDR2 YNNKEL (reference sequence). Germline trimming cut 2 bases from V and 6 bases from J; bases unmatched to any gene: 6. The CDR3 DNA sequence: TGTGCCAGCAGCCAATTCCCTGCGGGGGGCAATGAGCAGTTCTTC. Its protein is CASSQFPAGGNEQFF.

The chain couples TRBV30 to TRBJ1-2; D may be TRBD1 (5 bases). The ends were cut back, 2 bases at V and 4 bases at J, with 8 bases in the middle. This CDR3 is built from 12 residues. CDR1 is GTSNPN, CDR2 SVGIG, per germline (reference sequence). The DNA of the CDR3 is TGTGCCTGGAGTTCTACAGGCTATGGCTACACCTTC. Translating it yields CAWSSTGYGYTF. Full variable domain (missing parts from reference TRBV30 and TRBJ1-2): SQTIHQWPATLVQPVGSPLSLECTVEGTSNPNLYWYRQAAGRGLQLLFYSVGIGQISSEVPQNLSASRPQDRQFILSSKKLLLSDSGFYLCAWSSTGYGYTFGSGTRLTVV.

The rearrangement uses TRBV15 and TRBJ2-1; a possible D gene is TRBD1 (6 bases). V dropped 0 bases and J dropped 1 base, with 19 bases sitting between them. The CDR3 totals 19 residues. The germline CDR1 and CDR2 sequences are LNHNV and YYDKDF (reference sequence). In DNA form, the CDR3 reads TGTGCCACCAGCAGAGATATGAGAGCAGGGGTATTGTCCTACAATGAGCAGTTCTTC. Translating it yields CATSRDMRAGVLSYNEQFF. The entire variable domain, with the rest obtained from reference TRBV15 and TRBJ2-1, is as follows: DAMVIQNPRYQVTQFGKPVTLSCSQTLNHNVMYWYQQKSSQAPKLLFHYYDKDFNNEADTPDNFQSRRPNTSFCFLDIRSPGLGDTAMYLCATSRDMRAGVLSYNEQFFGPGTRLTVL.

This clone was observed a few times. Here the CDR3 reads CASSPGLYTDTQYF. The DNA for the CDR3 is TGTGCCAGCAGTCCCGGACTTTACACAGATACGCAGTATTTT. The V gene is TRBV27, the J gene TRBJ2-3; a possible D gene is TRBD2 (5 bases). There are 14 residues in the CDR3. V was pared by 5 bases and J by 2 bases, with 11 bases between. Germline V gene sequence: CDR1 MNHEY, CDR2 SMNVEV (reference sequence).

The rearrangement links TRBV5-1 to TRBJ1-6, with D perhaps TRBD1 (5 bases). Germline V gene data show CDR1 as SGHRS and CDR2 as YFSETQ. The CDR3 spans 14 residues. V gave up 2 bases and J gave up 7 bases, with 10 bases separating them. The CDR3 is CASSFGDSNSPLHF. CDR3 nucleotide sequence: TGCGCCAGCAGCTTCGGTGACAGCAATTCACCCCTCCACTTT.

This clone was recorded once. This chain joins TRBV27 and TRBJ2-5; a possible D gene is TRBD1 (7 bases). The V end lost 6 bases, the J end lost 5 bases, and 28 bases lay between the germline ends. CDR3 length: 18 amino acids. Germline V gives CDR1 MNHEY, CDR2 SMNVEV (reference sequence). CDR3 residues: CASSPIVGGRGRLETQYF. CDR3 bases: TGTGCCAGCAGCCCTATAGTGGGGGGTAGGGGGCGCCTGGAGACCCAGTACTTC.

V is TRBV7-9 and J is TRBJ2-1, with 11 nucleotides matching TRBD2. J lost 3 bases, V lost 4 bases, and 8 bases had no gene match. This CDR3 region has 17 residues. Per germline, CDR1 SEHNR and CDR2 FQNEAQ (reference sequence). Here the CDR3 DNA reads TGTGCCAGCAGCTACCTAAGGGGGACTAGCGGCTACAATGAGCAGTTCTTC. It encodes CASSYLRGTSGYNEQFF.

The gene calls are TRBV28 and TRBJ1-2, with D possibly matching TRBD1 (5 bases). V lost 5 bases and J 4 bases, leaving 11 bases between the germline ends. From germline, CDR1 is MDHEN and CDR2 SYDVKM. The CDR3 length is 13 residues. The CDR3 bases are TGTGCCAGCAGTCCGGGACTCACCTATGGCTACACCTTC. As protein: CASSPGLTYGYTF.